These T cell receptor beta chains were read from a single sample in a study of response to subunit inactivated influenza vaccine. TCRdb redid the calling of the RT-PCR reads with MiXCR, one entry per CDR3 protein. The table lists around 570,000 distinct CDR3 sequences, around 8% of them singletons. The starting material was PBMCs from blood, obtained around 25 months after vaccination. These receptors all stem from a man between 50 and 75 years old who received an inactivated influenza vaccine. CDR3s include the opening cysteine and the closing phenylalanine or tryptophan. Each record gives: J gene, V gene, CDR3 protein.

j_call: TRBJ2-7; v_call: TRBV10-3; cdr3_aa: CAISGSRASGSSYEQYF
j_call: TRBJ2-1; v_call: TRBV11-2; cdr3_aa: CASSLSLNNEQFF
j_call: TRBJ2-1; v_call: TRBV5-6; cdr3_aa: CASSFLRGQTRNEQFF
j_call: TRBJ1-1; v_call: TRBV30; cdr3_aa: CAWSVNWEAFF
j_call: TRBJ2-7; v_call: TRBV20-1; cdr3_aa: CSARGVGGLTIYEQYF
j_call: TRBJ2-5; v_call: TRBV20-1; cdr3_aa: CSARDDKETQYF
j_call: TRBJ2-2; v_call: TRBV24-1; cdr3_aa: CATSGVAGELFF
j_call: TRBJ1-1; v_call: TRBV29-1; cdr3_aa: CSVENVGVKTNTEAFF
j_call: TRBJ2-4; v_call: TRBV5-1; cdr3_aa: CASSLGGNGAISIQYF
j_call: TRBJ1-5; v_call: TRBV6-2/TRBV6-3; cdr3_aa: CASGTSPPSGPQHF
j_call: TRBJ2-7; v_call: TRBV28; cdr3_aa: CASSIGGGTGPEQYF
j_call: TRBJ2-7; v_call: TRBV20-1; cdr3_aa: CSARAYNPWGHEQYF
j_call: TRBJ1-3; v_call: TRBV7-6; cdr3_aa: CASSLGAGALGNTIYF
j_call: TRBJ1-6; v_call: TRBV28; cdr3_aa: CASIRQGNSPLHF
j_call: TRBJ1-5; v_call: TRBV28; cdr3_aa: CASSLPSQGIPRSNQPQHF
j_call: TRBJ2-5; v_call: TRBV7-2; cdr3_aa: CASSSITWGQETQYF
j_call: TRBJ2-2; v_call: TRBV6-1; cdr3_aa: CASSRNRGRNTGELFF
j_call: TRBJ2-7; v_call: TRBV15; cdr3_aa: CATSSSLYRGYYEQYF
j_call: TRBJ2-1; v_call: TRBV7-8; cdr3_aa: CASSLVGRGRNEQFF
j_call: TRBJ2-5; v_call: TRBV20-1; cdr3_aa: CSAKPGAAVETQYF
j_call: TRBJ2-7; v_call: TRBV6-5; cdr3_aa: CASSYKGGRGYEQYF
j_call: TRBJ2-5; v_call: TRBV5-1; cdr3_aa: CASSLDGGRAVETQYF
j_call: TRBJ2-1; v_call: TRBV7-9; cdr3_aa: CASSLGIGQGLPEQFF
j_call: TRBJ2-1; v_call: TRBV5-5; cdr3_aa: CASSLGRGRSYNEQFF
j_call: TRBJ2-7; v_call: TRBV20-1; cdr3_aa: CSANPGLAGWNEQYF
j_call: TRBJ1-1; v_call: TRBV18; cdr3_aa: CASSPRQGGTEAFF
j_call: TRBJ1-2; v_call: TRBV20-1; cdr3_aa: CSAQLTGGYGYTF
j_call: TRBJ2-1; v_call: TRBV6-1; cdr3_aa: CASTQQGTGGYEQFF
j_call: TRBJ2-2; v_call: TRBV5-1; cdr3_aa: CASSLVGHSNTGELFF
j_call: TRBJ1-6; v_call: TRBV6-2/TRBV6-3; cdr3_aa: CASSSRTTSPLHF
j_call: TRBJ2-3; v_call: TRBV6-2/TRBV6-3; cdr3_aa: CASSYSLAASGRVTDTQYF
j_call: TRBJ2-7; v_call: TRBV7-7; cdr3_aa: CASSRGPGTYEQYF
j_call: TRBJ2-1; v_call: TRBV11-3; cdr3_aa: CASSIGTGVQFF
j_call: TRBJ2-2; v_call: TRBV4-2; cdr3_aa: CASSQQTGGPSGTGELFF
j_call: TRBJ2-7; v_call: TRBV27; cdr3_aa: CASSPGRESYEQYF
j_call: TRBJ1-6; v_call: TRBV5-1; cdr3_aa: CASSRTGTNSPLHF
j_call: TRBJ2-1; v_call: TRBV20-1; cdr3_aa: CSARKIDSYNEQFF
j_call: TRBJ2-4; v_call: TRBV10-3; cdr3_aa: CAISDSQNQYF
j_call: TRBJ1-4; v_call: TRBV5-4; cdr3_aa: CASSLEGTNEKLFF
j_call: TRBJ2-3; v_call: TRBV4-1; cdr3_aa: CASSQGSLAAGTDTQYF
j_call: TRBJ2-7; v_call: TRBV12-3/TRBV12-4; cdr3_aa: CASSLVSGSGEQYF
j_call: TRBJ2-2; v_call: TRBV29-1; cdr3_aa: CSVVRPYTGELFF
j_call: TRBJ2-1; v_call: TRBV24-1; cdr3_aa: CATSDLGEQFF
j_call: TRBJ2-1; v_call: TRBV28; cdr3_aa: CASSSTVPHNEQFF
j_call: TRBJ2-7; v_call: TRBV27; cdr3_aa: CASSSRPTGWDEQYF
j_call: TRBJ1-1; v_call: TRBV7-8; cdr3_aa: CASSKDSMGTEAFF
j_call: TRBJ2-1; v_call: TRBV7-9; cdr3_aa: CASSSGGAGEQFF
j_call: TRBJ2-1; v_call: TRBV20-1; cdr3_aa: CSAESQGRRGNEQFF
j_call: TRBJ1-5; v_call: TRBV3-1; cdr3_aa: CASSQGKWSYNQPQHF
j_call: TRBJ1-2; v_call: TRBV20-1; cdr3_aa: CSLLPNYGYTF
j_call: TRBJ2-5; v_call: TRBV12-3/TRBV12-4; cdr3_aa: CASRRQGPRGTQYF
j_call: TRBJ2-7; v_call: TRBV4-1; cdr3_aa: CASSQAFGYVSGGNYEQYF
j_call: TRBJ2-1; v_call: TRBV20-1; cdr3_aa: CSAPFYRAISYNEQFF